The entry below gives a single T cell receptor (beta chain) sequence along with its context. The antigen remains unidentified. The germline CDR1 and CDR2 sequences are LNHDA and SQIVND (reference sequence). The ends were cut back, 11 bases at V and 0 bases at J, with 17 bases in the middle. The CDR3 consists of 14 residues. CD8+ and CD4+ T cells were negatively isolated; TEMRA cells were FACS-enriched. This sample was taken from a study of CD8 T cells in Susac syndrome. Study overall: At the time of blood draw, patients with Susac syndrome were therapy-naive, receiving corticosteroids, or receiving intravenous immunoglobulin alone.

Random hexamers primed reverse transcription of about 0.5 to 1 ug RNA. MiXCR was run by TCRdb on the immunoSEQ multiplex PCR reads, yielding one entry per CDR3 protein. The data show about 240,000 distinct CDR3 sequences, with less than 96% seen just once and about 0.095% held by the top ten. General study results and limits: That the number of individuals in its TCR sequencing and HLA analysis was relatively small was acknowledged by the study.

Input material: CD4+ T cells from PBMCs. This clonotype originated in a human donor with Susac syndrome. This chain connects TRBV19 to TRBJ2-7; weak D call: TRBD2 (5 bases). The CDR3: CASSSRAPSYEQYF. CDR3 nucleotides: TGTGCCTCATCCTCGCGGGCCCCCTCCTACGAGCAGTACTTC.